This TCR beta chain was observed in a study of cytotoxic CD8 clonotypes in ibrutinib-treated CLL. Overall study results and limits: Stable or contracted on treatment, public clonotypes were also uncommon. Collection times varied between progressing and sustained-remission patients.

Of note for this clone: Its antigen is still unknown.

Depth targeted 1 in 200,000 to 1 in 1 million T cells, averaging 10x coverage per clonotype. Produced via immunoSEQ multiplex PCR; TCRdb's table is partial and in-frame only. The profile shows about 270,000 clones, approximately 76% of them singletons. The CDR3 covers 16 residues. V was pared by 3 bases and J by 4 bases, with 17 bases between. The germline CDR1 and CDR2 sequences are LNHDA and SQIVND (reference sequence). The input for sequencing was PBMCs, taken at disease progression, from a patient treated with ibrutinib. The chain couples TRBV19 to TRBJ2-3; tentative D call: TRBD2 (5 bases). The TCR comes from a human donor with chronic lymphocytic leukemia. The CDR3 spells CASSISTGRRPDTQYF. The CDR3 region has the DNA TGTGCCAGTAGTATTAGCACGGGGAGAAGACCAGATACGCAGTATTTT.